Listed below are T cell receptor beta chains from one sample, sequenced in a study of cytomegalovirus exposure and HLA in healthy donors. Only in-frame clones appear in the TCRdb table, and some are missing; sequencing was by immunoSEQ multiplex PCR. The sample shows some 130,000 clones, roughly nine tenths of them seen only once. The sequencing input was PBMCs. The receptors were gathered from a woman between 18 and 29 years old in good health and CMV-seronegative. Both conserved end residues are part of each CDR3. D genes are given only for firm matches. For some rows the clone size is stated as once, few or many, or as a class when expanded; others skip it.

D,size,V,J,DNA,CDR3
TRBD2,-,TRBV5-8,TRBJ2-1,TGTGCCAGCAGCACGGGACTAGCGGGGGATTACAATGAGCAGTTCTTC,CASSTGLAGDYNEQFF
-,-,TRBV6-1,TRBJ1-1,TGTGCCAGCAGTGAAGGCGGGTGGTCTCTCGCTTTCTTT,CASSEGGWSLAFF
-,-,TRBV9,TRBJ1-5,TGTGCCAGCAGCGTAGCGGGACACCTCAATCAGCCCCAGCATTTT,CASSVAGHLNQPQHF
-,-,TRBV9,TRBJ1-1,TGTGCCAGCAGCGTGGAGAGCACTGAAGCTTTCTTT,CASSVESTEAFF
TRBD1,once,TRBV19,TRBJ1-1,TGTGCCAGTAGGGACAGGGGACGAACTGAAGCTTTCTTT,CASRDRGRTEAFF
-,-,TRBV18,TRBJ1-1,TGTGCCAGCCGCCAGGGGAATCGGGGCACTGAAGCTTTCTTT,CASRQGNRGTEAFF
TRBD1,-,TRBV7-9,TRBJ2-7,TGTGCCAGCAGCTTACTGCAGGGGGAGAACTACGAGCAGTACTTC,CASSLLQGENYEQYF
-,-,TRBV15,TRBJ1-1,TGTGCCACCAGCGTACTCAGGGTATCCACTGAAGCTTTCTTT,CATSVLRVSTEAFF
TRBD1,-,TRBV5-5,TRBJ2-1,TGTGCCAGCACCGAGGCGACAGGGTCCTACAATGAGCAGTTCTTC,CASTEATGSYNEQFF
TRBD2,once,TRBV5-1,TRBJ2-1,TGCGCCAGCAGCTTGGCGGGGGGGGCCCTCTACAATGAGCAGTTCTTC,CASSLAGGALYNEQFF
-,-,TRBV2,TRBJ1-5,TGTGCCAGCAGCCCACCGGGCCCGCGGGATCAGCCCCAGCATTTT,CASSPPGPRDQPQHF
TRBD1,-,TRBV10-3,TRBJ2-7,TGTGCCATCAGGGGGGACAGGTCCGACTACGAGCAGTACTTC,CAIRGDRSDYEQYF
-,few,TRBV7-9,TRBJ2-7,TGTGCCAGCAGCTTGAGGACCTACGAGCAGTACTTC,CASSLRTYEQYF
TRBD2,-,TRBV5-1,TRBJ2-2,TGCGCCAGCAGCCCTCGGGATAGCGGGGCGACCGGGGAGCTGTTTTTT,CASSPRDSGATGELFF
-,-,TRBV2,TRBJ2-1,TGTGCCAGCAGTACTCAAGGGGATGGCAATGAGCAGTTCTTC,CASSTQGDGNEQFF
TRBD2,few,TRBV13,TRBJ2-1,TGTGCCAGCAGAGTACGGGGGGGGAAATACAATGAGCAGTTCTTC,CASRVRGGKYNEQFF
-,-,TRBV5-5,TRBJ2-5,TGTGCCAGCATCCCCCTTTGGAGTAGGTATCAAGAGACCCAGTACTTC,CASIPLWSRYQETQYF
-,-,TRBV5-4,TRBJ1-6,TGTGCCAGCAGCTTGGACAGAAGTTCACCCCTCCACTTT,CASSLDRSSPLHF
TRBD2,-,TRBV9,TRBJ2-5,TGTGCCAGCAGCGCGACTAGCGGGGTTAAAGAGACCCAGTACTTC,CASSATSGVKETQYF
-,-,TRBV5-4,TRBJ1-2,TGTGCCAGCAGCTTGAGAGAGGATGGCTACACCTTC,CASSLREDGYTF
TRBD2,-,TRBV7-2,TRBJ2-1,TGTGCCAGCAGCTCGCGACTAGCGGGGGCGTACAATGAGCAGTTCTTC,CASSSRLAGAYNEQFF
-,-,TRBV6-5,TRBJ1-1,TGTGCCAGCAGTTCCCAGCCCGACAGCGTTGAAGCTTTCTTT,CASSSQPDSVEAFF
TRBD2,-,TRBV23-1,TRBJ2-4,TGCGCCAGCGGCCAACACACGGGGGGAATAGCCAAAAACATTCAGTACTTC,CASGQHTGGIAKNIQYF
-,-,TRBV9,TRBJ1-2,TGTGCCAGCAGCGCTGCAGGGGACTATGGCTACACCTTC,CASSAAGDYGYTF
TRBD1,-,TRBV6-4,TRBJ2-7,TGTGCCAGCGCTCCGGGACAGAATAACGAGCAGTACTTC,CASAPGQNNEQYF
-,-,TRBV15,TRBJ2-1,TGTGCCACCAGCAGAGGTGAGGGGGTTGAGCAGTTCTTC,CATSRGEGVEQFF
-,-,TRBV18,TRBJ1-1,TGTGCCAGCTCACCGTCGGAGGACACTGAAGCTTTCTTT,CASSPSEDTEAFF
-,-,TRBV2,TRBJ1-4,TGTGCCAGCAGGAGAGTAACAACTAATGAAAAACTGTTTTTT,CASRRVTTNEKLFF
-,-,TRBV7-3,TRBJ1-2,TGTGCCAGCAGCCAAGGGTCGGGGAATAACTATGGCTACACCTTC,CASSQGSGNNYGYTF
TRBD1,-,TRBV29-1,TRBJ1-5,TGCAGCGTTGTAGAGGGGGCCAATCAGCCCCAGCATTTT,CSVVEGANQPQHF
-,-,TRBV15,TRBJ2-7,TGTGCCACCAGCAGAGGGAGTAACGAGCAGTACTTC,CATSRGSNEQYF
TRBD1,-,TRBV10-3,TRBJ2-2,TGTGCCATCAGTGAGTCGGGCGCAGGGGGCCGGACCGGGGAGCTGTTTTTT,CAISESGAGGRTGELFF
-,-,TRBV5-1,TRBJ1-1,TGCGCCAGCAGTTCACAATCGAACACTGAAGCTTTCTTT,CASSSQSNTEAFF
TRBD1,-,TRBV27,TRBJ2-5,TGTGCCAGCCGACTTGGACAGGGGTTAGGAGAGACCCAGTACTTC,CASRLGQGLGETQYF
-,-,TRBV7-3,TRBJ1-2,TGTGCCAGCAGCTTAAACGTCCGCTGGCATGGCTACACCTTC,CASSLNVRWHGYTF
-,-,TRBV27,TRBJ2-7,TGTGCCAGCGCTAAAAGGAGTATCTACGAGCAGTACTTC,CASAKRSIYEQYF
-,-,TRBV5-6,TRBJ1-1,TGTGCCAGCAGCTTGCGGGTTTACACTGAAGCTTTCTTT,CASSLRVYTEAFF
TRBD1,-,TRBV6-6,TRBJ1-2,TGTGCCAGCAGAAGAGGACAGGCCTATGGCTACACCTTC,CASRRGQAYGYTF
-,once,TRBV9,TRBJ2-3,TGTGCCAGCAGCGTAGTTGGGGGGGCATCAGATACGCAGTATTTT,CASSVVGGASDTQYF
-,-,TRBV6-5,TRBJ2-1,TGTGCCAGCAGACGCGTACTAGGCAATGAGCAGTTCTTC,CASRRVLGNEQFF
-,-,TRBV25-1,TRBJ1-6,TGTGCCAGCAGTGACTTGGTCGGGGAGAGCTCCTATAATTCACCCCTCCACTTT,CASSDLVGESSYNSPLHF
-,once,TRBV5-1,TRBJ1-4,TGCGCCAGCAGCTTACAAGCGAGCGATGAAAAACTGTTTTTT,CASSLQASDEKLFF
TRBD2,-,TRBV5-4,TRBJ2-3,TGTGCCAGCAGCTCAGGTTTACGGGGGGGCGGCACAGATACGCAGTATTTT,CASSSGLRGGGTDTQYF
TRBD1,-,TRBV6-6,TRBJ1-2,TGTGCCAGCAGTTCCACCGGGACAGGGTATCGCTACACCTTC,CASSSTGTGYRYTF
-,-,TRBV6-5,TRBJ1-3,TGTGCCAGCAGGCCTCTAGACTCTGGAAACACCATATATTTT,CASRPLDSGNTIYF
-,-,TRBV9,TRBJ2-2,TGTGCCAGCAGCGATGGGGGGGTATGGACAGACTACACCGGGGAGCTGTTTTTT,CASSDGGVWTDYTGELFF
-,-,TRBV6-1,TRBJ1-2,TGTGCCAGCAGTGAACCCCCGAACTATGGCTACACCTTC,CASSEPPNYGYTF
-,-,TRBV6-1,TRBJ1-1,TGTGCCAGCAGGCAGGGAACGAACACTGAAGCTTTCTTT,CASRQGTNTEAFF
TRBD2,-,TRBV7-3,TRBJ2-1,TGTGCCAGCAGCCCCGGACTAGCAGGGGAGCAGTTCTTC,CASSPGLAGEQFF
-,-,TRBV10-3,TRBJ1-1,TGTGCCACTCTTCAGACTGGTGAAGCTTTCTTT,CATLQTGEAFF
-,-,TRBV21-1,TRBJ2-7,TGTGCCAGCAGCAAAGAGGGGGGGAGGTCCTACGAGCAGTACTTC,CASSKEGGRSYEQYF
TRBD2,-,TRBV27,TRBJ2-4,TGTGCCAGCAGCGGTTTCACTAGCGGGAAGGCTCGGGCCAAAAACATTCAGTACTTC,CASSGFTSGKARAKNIQYF
TRBD1,-,TRBV11-2,TRBJ1-6,TGTGCCAGCAGTTCCCCCGGGACAGGTTATTTACCCCTCCACTTT,CASSSPGTGYLPLHF
TRBD1,-,TRBV18,TRBJ1-4,TGTGCCAGCTCCCACGGACAGGGGACAACTAATGAAAAACTGTTTTTT,CASSHGQGTTNEKLFF
TRBD1,-,TRBV2,TRBJ2-2,TGTGCCAGCATTCGGGACAGCCCGAACACCGGGGAGCTGTTTTTT,CASIRDSPNTGELFF
TRBD2,once,TRBV2,TRBJ2-1,TGTGCCAGCAGTGAGCAAAAGCGGGGGGTGCTCTTTCATGAGCAGTTCTTC,CASSEQKRGVLFHEQFF
-,-,TRBV7-3,TRBJ2-1,TGTGCCAGCAGCTTAACTTTTGGGCAGAGCTCCTACAATGAGCAGTTCTTC,CASSLTFGQSSYNEQFF
TRBD1,-,TRBV6-1,TRBJ1-1,TGTGCGGCACGACAGGGGAAGAACACTGAAGCTTTCTTT,CAARQGKNTEAFF
TRBD1,few,TRBV6-1,TRBJ1-6,TGTGCCAGCAGTGAAGAGGCCGGGACAGGGGCATCACCCCTCCACTTT,CASSEEAGTGASPLHF